This is a list of T cell receptor beta chains from one sample in a study of T cell responses to AZD1222 COVID-19 vaccine. TCRdb's copy holds only in-frame clones and misses some; the assay was immunoSEQ multiplex PCR. The data contain over 100,000 clones, roughly 90% of them singletons. The sequences come from peripheral blood, collected on day 0 of AZD1222 vaccination. Every receptor here comes from an adult in good health. The CDR3 runs from the conserved cysteine through the conserved F or W. Fields, in order: V gene, D gene, clone size, J gene, CDR3 DNA, CDR3 protein. The D gene is left open where the match is weak. Clone size, where shown, is once, few, many, or a class for clones that have expanded.

v_call: TRBV6-2/TRBV6-3
d_call: TRBD1
clone_size: -
j_call: TRBJ2-7
cdr3_nt: TGTGCCAGCAGTTACTCCCCCGACAGGGCGTCCGAGCAGTACTTC
cdr3_aa: CASSYSPDRASEQYF

v_call: TRBV15
d_call: -
clone_size: -
j_call: TRBJ2-2
cdr3_nt: TGTGCCACCAGCAGTAACCTGGGGGACACCGGGGAGCTGTTTTTT
cdr3_aa: CATSSNLGDTGELFF

v_call: TRBV2
d_call: -
clone_size: -
j_call: TRBJ1-4
cdr3_nt: TGTGCCAGCAGTGGGGGCCCTGGTGGGGGTAATGAAAAACTGTTTTTT
cdr3_aa: CASSGGPGGGNEKLFF

v_call: TRBV19
d_call: -
clone_size: -
j_call: TRBJ1-2
cdr3_nt: TGTGCCAGTAGTGCGAGGAATTCCGGCTACACCTTC
cdr3_aa: CASSARNSGYTF

v_call: TRBV12-5
d_call: -
clone_size: -
j_call: TRBJ1-4
cdr3_nt: TGTGCTAGCCTACTTGCAACTAATGAAAAACTGTTTTTT
cdr3_aa: CASLLATNEKLFF

v_call: TRBV7-8
d_call: -
clone_size: -
j_call: TRBJ1-2
cdr3_nt: TGTGCCAGCAGCGAGACGATTAACTATGGCTACACCTTC
cdr3_aa: CASSETINYGYTF

v_call: TRBV5-5
d_call: -
clone_size: -
j_call: TRBJ1-2
cdr3_nt: TGTGCCAGCAGCTTGGTAGTTCGCACGGAAGCCTATGGCTACACCTTC
cdr3_aa: CASSLVVRTEAYGYTF

v_call: TRBV4-3
d_call: -
clone_size: -
j_call: TRBJ2-3
cdr3_nt: TGCGCCAGCAGCCAGCACCGGGGGGGACAGAGAAGCACAGATACGCAGTATTTT
cdr3_aa: CASSQHRGGQRSTDTQYF

v_call: TRBV5-3
d_call: -
clone_size: -
j_call: TRBJ2-7
cdr3_nt: TGTGCCAGAACCCAAGGCGTAGGGTTGGGGGAGCAGTACTTC
cdr3_aa: CARTQGVGLGEQYF

v_call: TRBV6-5
d_call: -
clone_size: -
j_call: TRBJ2-1
cdr3_nt: TGTGCCAGCTCGACCCAACTGAGCAATGAGCAGTTCTTC
cdr3_aa: CASSTQLSNEQFF

v_call: TRBV7-6
d_call: TRBD1
clone_size: few
j_call: TRBJ1-1
cdr3_nt: TGTGCCAGCAGCTTCGACAGGGCCCGTAGGCTGAACACTGAAGCTTTCTTT
cdr3_aa: CASSFDRARRLNTEAFF

v_call: TRBV7-2
d_call: TRBD1
clone_size: -
j_call: TRBJ2-1
cdr3_nt: TGTGCCAGCAGCGCCGGACAGGGGTCCTACAATGAGCAGTTCTTC
cdr3_aa: CASSAGQGSYNEQFF

v_call: TRBV2
d_call: -
clone_size: -
j_call: TRBJ2-5
cdr3_nt: TGTGCCTGCTACAGGGAACGGACCCAGTACTTC
cdr3_aa: CACYRERTQYF

v_call: TRBV7-2
d_call: -
clone_size: -
j_call: TRBJ2-3
cdr3_nt: TGTGCCAGCAGCTTAGCGGGGAACGGCAGGGGCTCCCGGTTTAGCACAGATACGCAGTATTTT
cdr3_aa: CASSLAGNGRGSRFSTDTQYF

v_call: TRBV7-6
d_call: TRBD2
clone_size: -
j_call: TRBJ2-1
cdr3_nt: TGTGCCAGCAGCGCCCCCGGGGGGGATGGGTTCTTC
cdr3_aa: CASSAPGGDGFF

v_call: TRBV4-2
d_call: TRBD1
clone_size: once
j_call: TRBJ2-7
cdr3_nt: TGTGCCAGCAGCCGGGACAGGGGGGACTCCTACGAGCAGTACTTC
cdr3_aa: CASSRDRGDSYEQYF

v_call: TRBV7-6
d_call: -
clone_size: -
j_call: TRBJ1-4
cdr3_nt: TGTGCCAGCAGTTCCGATGTGGTTAATGAAAAACTGTTTTTT
cdr3_aa: CASSSDVVNEKLFF

v_call: TRBV19
d_call: -
clone_size: once
j_call: TRBJ1-1
cdr3_nt: TGTGCCAGTAGTCCCAGCGGAGGGCCGCCCTTGAACACTGAAGCTTTCTTT
cdr3_aa: CASSPSGGPPLNTEAFF

v_call: TRBV20-1
d_call: -
clone_size: -
j_call: TRBJ2-3
cdr3_nt: TGCAGTTCGAGGGGCGATACGCAGTATTTT
cdr3_aa: CSSRGDTQYF

v_call: TRBV5-4
d_call: -
clone_size: -
j_call: TRBJ1-4
cdr3_nt: TGTGCCAGCAGCCCACTTCCGGCCGATGTAAGGGTAGGGAAACTGTTTTTT
cdr3_aa: CASSPLPADVRVGKLFF

v_call: TRBV5-1
d_call: TRBD1
clone_size: -
j_call: TRBJ2-7
cdr3_nt: TGCGCCAGCAGATTGAACCGGGACAGCACCTACGAGCAGTACTTC
cdr3_aa: CASRLNRDSTYEQYF

v_call: TRBV11-2
d_call: -
clone_size: -
j_call: TRBJ1-1
cdr3_nt: TGTGCCAGCACCCCAGGTGGGCCGAAGACTGAAGCTTTCTTT
cdr3_aa: CASTPGGPKTEAFF

v_call: TRBV7-2
d_call: -
clone_size: -
j_call: TRBJ2-7
cdr3_nt: TGTGCCAGCAACTTTCGGGGATCCTACGAGCAGTACTTC
cdr3_aa: CASNFRGSYEQYF

v_call: TRBV5-1
d_call: -
clone_size: few
j_call: TRBJ2-7
cdr3_nt: TGCGCCAGCAGCCCAACAGGGACCTCACCATCCTACGAGCAGTACTTC
cdr3_aa: CASSPTGTSPSYEQYF

v_call: TRBV9
d_call: -
clone_size: -
j_call: TRBJ1-2
cdr3_nt: TGTGCCAGCAGCGTAGCTGGCCCGAAGCAGGATCGGCATAACTATGGCTACACCTTC
cdr3_aa: CASSVAGPKQDRHNYGYTF

v_call: TRBV9
d_call: TRBD2
clone_size: few
j_call: TRBJ2-5
cdr3_nt: TGTGCCAGCAGCCTCGAACCGGGACTAGCCCTAGAGACCCAGTACTTC
cdr3_aa: CASSLEPGLALETQYF

v_call: TRBV28
d_call: -
clone_size: -
j_call: TRBJ2-7
cdr3_nt: TGTGCCAGCAGTGGGGGACAACTACCCTACGAGCAGTACTTC
cdr3_aa: CASSGGQLPYEQYF

v_call: TRBV7-9
d_call: -
clone_size: few
j_call: TRBJ1-1
cdr3_nt: TGTGCCAGCAGCCCGACCACAGGATTGAACACTGAAGCTTTCTTT
cdr3_aa: CASSPTTGLNTEAFF

v_call: TRBV7-9
d_call: -
clone_size: once
j_call: TRBJ2-7
cdr3_nt: TGTGCCAGCAGCTTCGCCGGGAGAGGCGACGAGCAGTACTTC
cdr3_aa: CASSFAGRGDEQYF

v_call: TRBV10-3
d_call: -
clone_size: -
j_call: TRBJ2-7
cdr3_nt: TGTGCCATCAGCCTTACAGGGCCTCGGGACGAGCAGTACTTC
cdr3_aa: CAISLTGPRDEQYF

v_call: TRBV7-2
d_call: TRBD1
clone_size: -
j_call: TRBJ1-5
cdr3_nt: TGTGCCAGCAGCCCGGGACAGGGGGGTTTCTTGTCCCAGCATTTT
cdr3_aa: CASSPGQGGFLSQHF

v_call: TRBV6-5
d_call: -
clone_size: -
j_call: TRBJ2-2
cdr3_nt: TGTGCCAGCACCGTACCTAACACCGGGGAGCTGTTTTTT
cdr3_aa: CASTVPNTGELFF

v_call: TRBV20-1
d_call: -
clone_size: once
j_call: TRBJ2-7
cdr3_nt: TGCAGTGCTAGAATTGGAGGCGAGCAGTACTTC
cdr3_aa: CSARIGGEQYF

v_call: TRBV10-3
d_call: -
clone_size: -
j_call: TRBJ2-7
cdr3_nt: TGTGCCATCAGTGAGTCGGCAGGGCCCACCTACGAGCAGTACTTC
cdr3_aa: CAISESAGPTYEQYF

v_call: TRBV7-8
d_call: -
clone_size: -
j_call: TRBJ1-2
cdr3_nt: TGTGCCAGCACCAAACAATCCGGCCGGGGCTATGGCTACACCTTC
cdr3_aa: CASTKQSGRGYGYTF

v_call: TRBV9
d_call: TRBD2
clone_size: -
j_call: TRBJ2-5
cdr3_nt: TGTGCCAGCAGCGTAGGGGTAGCGGGAATAGAGACCCAGTACTTC
cdr3_aa: CASSVGVAGIETQYF

v_call: TRBV7-3
d_call: -
clone_size: -
j_call: TRBJ1-1
cdr3_nt: TGTGCCAGCAGCTTAAAGGGAAAAGGAACTGAAGCTTTCTTT
cdr3_aa: CASSLKGKGTEAFF

v_call: TRBV9
d_call: TRBD2
clone_size: -
j_call: TRBJ2-2
cdr3_nt: TGTGCCAGCAGCGTAAGGACTAGCGGGGGAACCGGGGAGCTGTTTTTT
cdr3_aa: CASSVRTSGGTGELFF

v_call: TRBV28
d_call: -
clone_size: -
j_call: TRBJ1-6
cdr3_nt: TGTGCCAGCAGTTGGCAGGGCGGATCACCCCTCCACTTT
cdr3_aa: CASSWQGGSPLHF

v_call: TRBV20-1
d_call: -
clone_size: -
j_call: TRBJ2-7
cdr3_nt: TGCAGTGCTAGAGAACAGAGCGAGCAGTACTTC
cdr3_aa: CSAREQSEQYF

v_call: TRBV30
d_call: -
clone_size: -
j_call: TRBJ2-7
cdr3_nt: TGTGCCTGGAGTGACGGACAGTCCTACGAGCAGTACTTC
cdr3_aa: CAWSDGQSYEQYF